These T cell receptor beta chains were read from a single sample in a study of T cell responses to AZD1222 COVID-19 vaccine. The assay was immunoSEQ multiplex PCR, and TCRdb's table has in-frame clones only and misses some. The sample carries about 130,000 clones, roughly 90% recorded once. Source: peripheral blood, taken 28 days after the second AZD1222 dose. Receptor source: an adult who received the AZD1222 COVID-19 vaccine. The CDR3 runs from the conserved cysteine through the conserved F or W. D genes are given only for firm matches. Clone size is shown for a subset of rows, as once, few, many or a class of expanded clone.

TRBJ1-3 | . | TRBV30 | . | TGTGCCTGGAGTGTACGTAGGGGAGGCGGAAACACCATATATTTT | CAWSVRRGGGNTIYF
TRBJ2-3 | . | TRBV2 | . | TGTGCCAGCAGTGCGGTGGGGGCCAGCACAGATACGCAGTATTTT | CASSAVGASTDTQYF
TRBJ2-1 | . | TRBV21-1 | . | TGTGCCAGCAGCAAAATACCGCCCAGAACGAATGAGCAGTTCTTC | CASSKIPPRTNEQFF
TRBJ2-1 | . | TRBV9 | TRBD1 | TGTGCCAGCAGCGTAGGGCCTCCGGGACAGGGGGTCGGCTACAATGAGCAGTTCTTC | CASSVGPPGQGVGYNEQFF
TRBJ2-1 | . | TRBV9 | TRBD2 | TGTGCCAGCAGCGTAGGTAGGTGGACTAGCCCGCCTGAGCAGTTCTTC | CASSVGRWTSPPEQFF
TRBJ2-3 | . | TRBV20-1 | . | TGCAGTGCTAGGGGCACAGATACGCAGTATTTT | CSARGTDTQYF
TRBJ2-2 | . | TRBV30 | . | TGTGCCTGGAGTGTCCTGGGAATTAACACCGGGGAGCTGTTTTTT | CAWSVLGINTGELFF
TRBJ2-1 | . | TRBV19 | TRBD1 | TGTGCCAGTAGTATCGATTGGGACAGGGGTAATGAGCAGTTCTTC | CASSIDWDRGNEQFF
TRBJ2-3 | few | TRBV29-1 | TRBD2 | TGCAGCGTTGCTTCTAGCGGGAACACAGATACGCAGTATTTT | CSVASSGNTDTQYF
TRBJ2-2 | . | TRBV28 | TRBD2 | TGTGCCAGCAGGTCTAGCGGGAGCTCCGGGGAGCTGTTTTTT | CASRSSGSSGELFF
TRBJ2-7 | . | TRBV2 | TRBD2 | TGTGCCACCTCCGGGACTAGCGGGACCGAGCAGTACTTC | CATSGTSGTEQYF
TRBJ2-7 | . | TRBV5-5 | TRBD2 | TGTGCCAGCAGCTTGTCTAGCGGATCCTACGAGCAGTACTTC | CASSLSSGSYEQYF
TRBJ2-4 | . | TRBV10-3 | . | TGTGCCATCAGCGGGGACTTCCCGGGGAGTGATCAGTACTTC | CAISGDFPGSDQYF
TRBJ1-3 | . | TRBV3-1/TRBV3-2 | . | TGTGCCAGCAGCCAGTACGGGAGCTCTGGAAACACCATATATTTT | CASSQYGSSGNTIYF
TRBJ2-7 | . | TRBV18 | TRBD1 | TGTGCCAGCTCACCAGCCGGACAGGGGGCGGTCGAGCAGTACTTC | CASSPAGQGAVEQYF
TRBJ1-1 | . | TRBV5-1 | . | TGCGCCAGCAGCTTGGAGGCAGACACTGAAGCTTTCTTT | CASSLEADTEAFF
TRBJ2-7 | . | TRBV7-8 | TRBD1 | TGTGCCAGCAGCCGAGGGGCAGGGGGTGAGCAGTACTTC | CASSRGAGGEQYF
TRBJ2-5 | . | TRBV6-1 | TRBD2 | TGTGCCAGCAGTGAAAGTGGCGGGAGAGTCGGGGAGACCCAGTACTTC | CASSESGGRVGETQYF
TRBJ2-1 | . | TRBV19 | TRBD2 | TGTGCCAGTAGTGGGACTAGATACAATGAGCAGTTCTTC | CASSGTRYNEQFF
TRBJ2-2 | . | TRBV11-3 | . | TGTGCCAGCAGCTTAGAGGGTCTGGCCGGGGAGCTGTTTTTT | CASSLEGLAGELFF
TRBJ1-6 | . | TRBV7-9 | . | TGTGCCAGCAGCTTAGACCTCAATTCACCCCTCCACTTT | CASSLDLNSPLHF
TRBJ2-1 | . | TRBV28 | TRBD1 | TGTGCCAGCAGTTTATTCGGACAGGGGGAACATGAGCAGTTCTTC | CASSLFGQGEHEQFF
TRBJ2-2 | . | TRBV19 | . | TGTGCCAGTTTAAAGCAAGTTACTTCCTCCGGGGAGCTGTTTTTT | CASLKQVTSSGELFF
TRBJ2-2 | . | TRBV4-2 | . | TGTGCCAGCAGCCAAGTAGAGGGTTCCGGGGAGCTGTTTTTT | CASSQVEGSGELFF
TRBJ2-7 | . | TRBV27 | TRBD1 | TGTGCCAGCAGTTTATCCGGGACAGAATTCTACGAGCAGTACTTC | CASSLSGTEFYEQYF
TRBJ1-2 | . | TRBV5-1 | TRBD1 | TGCGCCAGCAGTAATACCGGGACAGGGAACTATGGCTACACCTTC | CASSNTGTGNYGYTF
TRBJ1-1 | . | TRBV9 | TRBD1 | TGTGCCAGCAGCGTAGGGTCTGGTGGGAAAGACAGGGGGCGCGGGGGTACTGAAGCTTTCTTT | CASSVGSGGKDRGRGGTEAFF
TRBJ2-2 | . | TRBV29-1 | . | TGCAGCGTTGGGGGAACCGGGGAGCTGTTTTTT | CSVGGTGELFF
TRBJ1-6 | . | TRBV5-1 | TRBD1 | TGCGCCAGCAGCCCGGACAGGGAGAACTATAATTCACCCCTCCACTTT | CASSPDRENYNSPLHF
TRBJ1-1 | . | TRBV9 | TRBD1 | TGTGCCAGCAGCCGGACAGGGGAATCCACTGAAGCTTTCTTT | CASSRTGESTEAFF
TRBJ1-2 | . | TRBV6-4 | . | TGTGCCAGCAGTGACTTGGGTGGGCTCGGGAGGTATGGCTACACCTTC | CASSDLGGLGRYGYTF
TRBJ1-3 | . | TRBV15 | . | TGTGCCACCAGCAGAGCTCCCGACACCACAGGAAACACCATATATTTT | CATSRAPDTTGNTIYF
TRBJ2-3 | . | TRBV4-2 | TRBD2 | TGTGCCAGCAGCCAATTAACCCTTAGCGGGGTGAGGACAGATACGCAGTATTTT | CASSQLTLSGVRTDTQYF
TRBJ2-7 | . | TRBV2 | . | TGTGCCAGCAGTGCCGACGGGGCTAGCGCCTTTTCCGAGCAGTACTTC | CASSADGASAFSEQYF
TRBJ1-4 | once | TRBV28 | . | TGTGCCAGCGCCCGCGCCGGGGCTGATGAAAAACTGTTTTTT | CASARAGADEKLFF
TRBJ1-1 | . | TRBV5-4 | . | TGTGCCAGCAGCGTAGGGGGTTTTAACACTGAAGCTTTCTTT | CASSVGGFNTEAFF
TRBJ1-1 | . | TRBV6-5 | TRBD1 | TGTGCCAGCAGTTACTCTCAGGGGGCACGGACTGAAGCTTTCTTT | CASSYSQGARTEAFF
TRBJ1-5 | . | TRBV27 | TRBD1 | TGTGCCAGCAGACCCCCAGGGGGTTGGCAGCCCCAGCATTTT | CASRPPGGWQPQHF
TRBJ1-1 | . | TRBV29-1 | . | TGCAGCGTTGAAGCGGTCGGGGGCAACACTGAAGCTTTCTTT | CSVEAVGGNTEAFF
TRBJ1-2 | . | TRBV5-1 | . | TGCGCCAGCAGCTTGGCGGGGGCGGCGAACTATGGCTACACCTTC | CASSLAGAANYGYTF
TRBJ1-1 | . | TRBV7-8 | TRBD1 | TGTGCCAGCAGACTTAAGACAGGGGCCGGCGAAGCTTTCTTT | CASRLKTGAGEAFF
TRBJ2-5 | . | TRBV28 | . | TGTGCCAGCACCCAAAACCCCGCTGGACACCGCCGAGGTTACGAGACCCAGTACTTC | CASTQNPAGHRRGYETQYF
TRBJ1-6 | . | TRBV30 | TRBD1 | TGTGCCTGGAGGGCAGGGGGAAGCTCCTATAATTCACCCCTCCACTTT | CAWRAGGSSYNSPLHF
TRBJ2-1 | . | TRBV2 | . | TGTGCCAGCAGGGATAGCATTTCAGAGCAGTTCTTC | CASRDSISEQFF
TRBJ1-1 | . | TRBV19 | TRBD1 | TGTGCCAGTAGAAACAGGGGTATGAACACTGAAGCTTTCTTT | CASRNRGMNTEAFF
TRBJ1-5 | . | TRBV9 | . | TGTGCCAGCAGCATGCAGGGCAATCAGCCCCAGCATTTT | CASSMQGNQPQHF
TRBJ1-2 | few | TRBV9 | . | TGTGCCAGCAGCGGCCCCCGTTACACCTTC | CASSGPRYTF
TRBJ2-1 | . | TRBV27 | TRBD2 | TGTGCCAGCCGTACTAGCGGGAGTTACAATGAGCAGTTCTTC | CASRTSGSYNEQFF
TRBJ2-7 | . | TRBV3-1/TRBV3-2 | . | TGTGCCAGCAGCCAAGAAAAAGGTAGCCCAATCGCCTACGAGCAGTACTTC | CASSQEKGSPIAYEQYF
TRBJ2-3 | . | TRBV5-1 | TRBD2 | TGCGCCAGCAGCATACGACTAGCGGGAGTAGATACGCAGTATTTT | CASSIRLAGVDTQYF
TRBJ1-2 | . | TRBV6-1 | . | TGTGCCAGCAGTGAAGCGGGAAACAGAGCTAACTATGGCTACACCTTC | CASSEAGNRANYGYTF
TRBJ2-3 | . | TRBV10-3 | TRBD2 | TGTGCCATCAGGGGGACTAGCGGGAGTTCGCCAGATACGCAGTATTTT | CAIRGTSGSSPDTQYF
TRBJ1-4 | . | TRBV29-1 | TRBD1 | TGCAGCGTAGGCCAGGGGGCGCCTAATGAAAAACTGTTTTTT | CSVGQGAPNEKLFF